A single sample gave rise to the 22 T cell receptor beta chains below, sequenced in a study of shared clonotypes between healthy human individuals. Generated by immunoSEQ multiplex PCR, the TCRdb table keeps only in-frame clones and is missing some. The table records roughly 1,800,000 clones, approximately 94% of them present only once. Naive CD8 cells lacked CD45RO and underwent positive selection for CCR7, leaving out terminally differentiated effector memory CD45RA+ cells. Material: naive CD8+ T cells sorted from blood. The receptors here all came from a man aged 18 to 29 in good health.

A remark on this clone: The same CDR3 arises from other DNA sequences in this sample as well. The chain is built from TRBV27 and TRBJ2-3; D is uncertain. The CDR3 totals 11 residues. Trimming cost V 3 bases and J 4 bases, with 2 bases left between them. Germline CDR1 reads MNHEY; CDR2 reads SMNVEV (reference sequence). The CDR3 protein is CASSLADTQYF. For the CDR3, the DNA is TGTGCCAGCAGTTTGGCAGATACGCAGTATTTT.

The J gene is TRBJ1-4, the V gene TRBV29-1; D unclear. CDR3 length: 14 residues. Deletions cut 0 bases from V and 4 bases from J, with 9 bases between. Per germline, CDR1 SQVTM and CDR2 ANQGSEA. CDR3 in amino acids: CSVEDPNGNEKLFF. The CDR3 region has the DNA TGCAGCGTTGAAGACCCGAACGGTAATGAAAAACTGTTTTTT.

The rearrangement uses TRBV5-6 and TRBJ2-3; D not certain. CDR3 length: 16 residues. Trimming shortened V by 0 bases and J by 1 base, and 12 bases separated the two germline ends. In germline, CDR1 is SGHDT, CDR2 YYEEEE. Here the CDR3 reads CASSLGLHEGTDTQYF. CDR3 bases: TGTGCCAGCAGCTTGGGGCTACACGAGGGCACAGATACGCAGTATTTT.

The CDR3 DNA is TGTGCCAGCAGCCCGGGGACGGGGTCCTACGAGCAGTACTTC. Protein product: CASSPGTGSYEQYF. The chain links TRBV7-2 to TRBJ2-7; D is possibly TRBD1 or TRBD2 (5 bases each). Trimming stripped 5 bases from V and 1 base from J, with 12 bases between. CDR3 length: 14 residues. CDR1 SGHTA and CDR2 FQGNSA come from the germline V gene.

As DNA, the CDR3 is TGTGCCAGCAGCTTGTTGGAGTTAAACACCGGGGAGCTGTTTTTT. Its translation: CASSLLELNTGELFF. The chain is built from TRBV5-6 and TRBJ2-2; the D is unclear. Trimming took 1 base from V and 2 from J, leaving 9 bases between them. The V gene's germline CDR1 is SGHDT and CDR2 YYEEEE. CDR3 length equals 15 residues.

J is TRBJ2-3 and V is TRBV6-5; D is unresolved. V was cut by 5 bases and J by 1 base, with 7 bases left in between. Germline CDR1 is MNHEY and CDR2 is SVGAGI. The CDR3 contains 13 residues. In DNA form, the CDR3 reads TGTGCCAGCAGTCGGGTAGGCACAGATACGCAGTATTTT. Protein: CASSRVGTDTQYF.

J is TRBJ2-7 and V is TRBV11-2; TRBD2 is a possible D gene (5 bases). The CDR3 spans 15 residues. CDR1 and CDR2 (germline): SGHAT, FQNNGV. Between the trimmed V and J ends, which lost 0 bases and 6 bases, there was a span of 15 bases. CDR3 bases: TGTGCCAGCAGCTTAGATCTTGGGAGCCCCACCGAGCAGTACTTC. This gives the protein CASSLDLGSPTEQYF.

Details on this clone: The same CDR3 is also encoded by other DNA sequences in this sample. J is TRBJ2-7 and V is TRBV7-9; the match to TRBD1 covers 7 bases. The CDR3 has 13 residues. Germline CDR1 SEHNR, CDR2 FQNEAQ (reference sequence). After removal of 4 bases from V and 2 bases from J, the junction contained 2 bases not matched to a gene. The CDR3 sequence is CASSSGQPYEQYF. For the CDR3, the DNA is TGTGCCAGCAGCTCGGGACAGCCCTACGAGCAGTACTTC.

The CDR3 is CASSEVEETQYF. The CDR3 nucleotides read TGCGCCAGCAGTGAGGTGGAAGAGACCCAGTACTTC. The chain joins TRBV10-2 to TRBJ2-5; D remains ambiguous. Germline V gene sequence: CDR1 WSHSY, CDR2 SAAADI. V was cut by 2 bases and J by 3 bases, with 4 bases left in between. The CDR3 has 12 amino acids.

CDR3 DNA sequence: TGTGCCAGCTCCGGGGGACGGTTAGCTGAAGCTTTCTTT. Translating gives CASSGGRLAEAFF. The chain combines TRBV6-5 with TRBJ1-1; TRBD1 might be the D (5 bases). Trimming stripped 8 bases from V and 6 bases from J, with 16 bases between. This CDR3 is 13 amino acids long. Germline CDR1 and CDR2: MNHEY and SVGAGI.

The V gene is TRBV2, the J gene TRBJ2-7; D is possibly TRBD2 (6 bases). CDR1 and CDR2 from the germline V gene are SNHLY and FYNNEI. The CDR3 covers 13 residues. Trimming shortened V by 10 bases and J by 3 bases, and 16 bases separated the two germline ends. The CDR3 DNA follows: TGTGCCATCACGAGGGGACTGCTCTACGAGCAGTACTTC. As protein: CAITRGLLYEQYF.

This chain uses TRBV6-5 with TRBJ2-7; D might be TRBD1 (6 bases). The length of the CDR3 is 13 residues. The germline CDR1 and CDR2 sequences are MNHEY and SVGAGI. V lost 4 bases, J lost 5 bases, and 12 bases lay in between. CDR3 in amino acids: CASSSGTINEQYF. CDR3 bases: TGTGCCAGCAGTTCCGGGACAATCAACGAGCAGTACTTC.

A single count supports this clone. DNA of the CDR3: TGTGCCAGCAGCTTCACTAGTTTCGAGCAGTACTTC. Translation gives CASSFTSFEQYF. This sequence joins TRBV7-2 and TRBJ2-7; maybe TRBD2 (5 bases). Trimming took off 3 bases at V and 6 bases at J, with 9 bases between the two ends. CDR3 length equals 12 residues. Per the germline V gene, CDR1 is SGHTA and CDR2 is FQGNSA.

This sequence joins TRBV27 and TRBJ1-1, with 8 nucleotides matching TRBD1. The CDR3 has 14 residues. Germline values: CDR1 MNHEY, CDR2 SMNVEV (reference sequence). Trimming cost V 6 bases and J 5 bases; bases outside gene matches: 8. CDR3 amino acids: CASRPTGEETEAFF. The DNA for the CDR3 is TGTGCCAGCAGACCGACAGGGGAAGAGACTGAAGCTTTCTTT.

The chain has TRBV5-1 and TRBJ2-7, with a possible D match to TRBD1 (6 bases). V lost 0 bases to trimming and J lost 2 bases, with 9 bases between them. This CDR3 spans 14 amino acids. CDR1 and CDR2 from the germline V gene are SGHRS and YFSETQ. The CDR3 nucleotides read TGCGCCAGCAGCTTGGAGGGGGACGCCTACGAGCAGTACTTC. This sequence encodes CASSLEGDAYEQYF.

This clone was seen more than once but under ten times. This chain links TRBV28 with TRBJ1-2; no clear D gene. This CDR3 comprises 13 residues. V was trimmed by 3 bases and J by 1 base, leaving 6 bases between them. Germline V gene lookup returns CDR1 MDHEN and CDR2 SYDVKM. CDR3 protein: CASSFGSNYGYTF. CDR3 in DNA: TGTGCCAGCAGTTTCGGCAGTAACTATGGCTACACCTTC.

To note about this clone: This same CDR3 is encoded by further DNA sequences in the sample. V and J are TRBV29-1 and TRBJ2-4, with no clear D. Germline V lookup: CDR1 SQVTM, CDR2 ANQGSEA. V was trimmed by 1 base and J by 1 base, leaving 2 bases between them. The CDR3 sequence is 12 residues long. DNA for the CDR3: TGCAGCGTTGAAGGGGCCAAAAACATTCAGTACTTC. It translates to CSVEGAKNIQYF.

The V call is TRBV29-1, the J call TRBJ1-2, with D unclear. This CDR3 has 13 amino acids. V lost 6 bases and J 0 bases, leaving 11 bases between the germline ends. Germline CDR1 and CDR2: SQVTM and ANQGSEA. CDR3 residues: CSVVVTANYGYTF. DNA of the CDR3: TGCAGCGTGGTAGTGACCGCTAACTATGGCTACACCTTC.

The CDR3 loop is CSVETYNEQFF. In DNA form, the CDR3 reads TGCAGCGTTGAGACATACAATGAGCAGTTCTTC. This chain links TRBV29-1 with TRBJ2-1; D remains ambiguous. The V end was cut by 3 bases, the J end by 4 bases, with 4 bases between. Germline CDR1 reads SQVTM; CDR2 reads ANQGSEA. The CDR3 is 11 residues long.

CDR3 bases: TGTGCCAGCAGCTTAGAGGGGACAGGGAACTACGAGCAGTACTTC. This encodes CASSLEGTGNYEQYF. The J gene is TRBJ2-7, the V gene TRBV7-9; 9 bases line up with TRBD1. V gave up 1 base and J gave up 3 bases; unmatched junction bases: 4. The CDR3 has 15 amino acids. In germline, CDR1 is SEHNR, CDR2 FQNEAQ (reference sequence).

On this clone: This sample includes further DNA sequences coding for the same CDR3. The rearrangement uses TRBV27 and TRBJ2-7; the match to TRBD2 covers 15 bases. V was clipped by 3 bases and J by 7 bases; unmatched bases: 7. CDR3 length: 16 amino acids. Germline CDR1 MNHEY, CDR2 SMNVEV (reference sequence). Here the CDR3 DNA reads TGTGCCAGCAGTTTTGGACTAGCGGGAGGGCCGGGGGAGCAGTACTTC. Translated: CASSFGLAGGPGEQYF.

This clone was recorded once. Other DNA sequences in this sample translate to the same CDR3. V is TRBV27 and J is TRBJ1-4; D unresolved. The germline gives CDR1 MNHEY, CDR2 SMNVEV (reference sequence). V was cut by 3 bases and J by 5 bases, with 10 bases left in between. CDR3 length: 14 amino acids. CDR3 protein: CASSLVGSNEKLFF. Here the CDR3 DNA reads TGTGCCAGCAGTTTGGTGGGGTCAAATGAAAAACTGTTTTTT.